Sequencing of this T cell receptor beta chain was carried out in a study of blood T cell repertoires in COVID-19. Study overall: COVID-19 samples from acute and convalescent phases originated in the United States, Italy and Spain. Nucleic acid was either cDNA or gDNA, and it came from T cells, B-cell-depleted T cells, or PBMCs.

In the source study's methods: Amplification with reference gene primers provided the estimates of nucleated cell counts. Here immunoSEQ multiplex PCR was the method, and the copy in TCRdb shows in-frame clones only, minus some. Clonal size and the V and J genes are those of that table, whereas D and trimming came from the DNA. Here the sample spans tens of thousands of clones, roughly nine tenths being singletons. This clone appeared once. Germline V gene data show CDR1 as LGHDT and CDR2 as YNNKEL (reference sequence). The length of the CDR3 is 13 residues. Trimming removed 5 bases at V and 3 bases at J, with 9 bases between.

This receptor was taken from a human donor with active COVID-19. The donor label of this sample is uncertain. Sequenced: peripheral blood. V usage is TRBV3-1 (or the pseudogene TRBV3-2) and J usage is TRBJ2-3; D might be TRBD2 (6 bases). CDR3: CASSNRGTDTQYF. CDR3 nucleotides: TGTGCCAGCAGCAACCGGGGGACAGATACGCAGTATTTT.